Presented here are 9 T cell receptor beta chains from one specimen sequenced in a study of blood T cell repertoires in COVID-19. The protocol was immunoSEQ multiplex PCR, while the TCRdb copy is restricted to in-frame clones and leaves out a portion. The data show approximately 120,000 clones, over 75% seen once. The sequenced sample was peripheral blood. These receptors all stem from an elderly woman with acute or convalescent COVID-19.

J is TRBJ1-1 and V is TRBV6-2 or TRBV6-3; D is unresolved. Trimming took off 4 bases at V and 1 base at J, with 10 bases between the two ends. CDR3 length equals 14 residues. Germline V gene sequence: CDR1 MNHEY, CDR2 SVGEGT. The DNA of the CDR3 is TGTGCCAGCAGTTTCCCCGGGGAGAACACTGAAGCTTTCTTT. Protein: CASSFPGENTEAFF.

The V call is TRBV29-1, the J call TRBJ1-5; possibly TRBD1 for D (5 bases). Germline V CDR1 and CDR2: SQVTM, ANQGSEA. The CDR3 covers 13 residues. Between the trimmed V and J ends, which lost 6 bases and 4 bases, there was a span of 13 bases. CDR3 coding DNA: TGCAGCGTCCTGACAGATTGGAATCAGCCCCAGCATTTT. This sequence encodes CSVLTDWNQPQHF.

J is TRBJ2-2 and V is TRBV6-6; 9 bases are a match to TRBD1. Germline V lookup: CDR1 MNHNY, CDR2 SVGAGI (reference sequence). Germline trimming cut 5 bases from V and 4 bases from J; bases unmatched to any gene: 5. This CDR3 contains 15 residues. Here the CDR3 DNA reads TGTGCCAGCAGTCGGACAGGGGTGCGCACCGGGGAGCTGTTTTTT. It encodes CASSRTGVRTGELFF.

The chain joins TRBV18 to TRBJ2-4; 9 nucleotides align to TRBD1. Germline CDR1 reads KGHSH; CDR2 reads LQKENI. The CDR3 has 14 amino acids. J gave up 7 bases and V 5 bases, and 6 bases lay outside the gene matches. The CDR3 region has the DNA TGTGCCAGCTCAGCGGGACAGGGTGGGAACATTCAGTACTTC. As protein: CASSAGQGGNIQYF. Together with reference TRBV18 and TRBJ2-4, the CDR3 gives the full variable domain: NAGVMQNPRHLVRRRGQEARLRCSPMKGHSHVYWYRQLPEEGLKFMVYLQKENIIDESGMPKERFSAEFPKEGPSILRIQQVVRGDSAAYFCASSAGQGGNIQYFGAGTRLSVL.

CDR3 sequence (DNA): TGTGCCAGCAGCTTAGAGGGGATTTTCTATGGCTACACCTTC. Translating gives CASSLEGIFYGYTF. The chain recombines TRBV7-2 with TRBJ1-2, with a weak D call TRBD1 (5 bases). Germline V gives CDR1 SGHTA, CDR2 FQGNSA. V lost 1 base and J lost 4, with 10 bases in between. The CDR3 runs to 14 residues.

Concerning this clone: Other DNA sequences from this sample encode an identical CDR3 as well. This chain uses TRBV6-4 with TRBJ1-1, with a weak D call TRBD1 (5 bases). Germline CDR1 is MRHNA and CDR2 is SNTAGT. The V gene lost 6 bases and the J gene lost 0 bases, with 8 bases spanning the gap. This CDR3 is 13 amino acids long. In nucleotides, the CDR3 is TGTGCCAGCAGCAGGGAAATGAACACTGAAGCTTTCTTT. It codes for CASSREMNTEAFF.

This clone was detected a few times. The V gene is TRBV29-1, the J gene TRBJ1-1; 7 positions match TRBD1. Germline CDR1 reads SQVTM; CDR2 reads ANQGSEA. This CDR3 has 12 amino acids. Trimming cost V 7 bases and J 4 bases; bases outside gene matches: 6. The CDR3 protein is CSARQGGTEAFF. CDR3 DNA sequence: TGCAGCGCTCGACAGGGAGGCACTGAAGCTTTCTTT.

V usage is TRBV5-4 and J usage is TRBJ2-2, with TRBD1 identical over 8 bases. The length of the CDR3 is 18 residues. V shed 2 bases and J 2 bases; nucleotides not matched to a gene: 11. CDR1 SGHNT and CDR2 YYREEE come from the germline V gene (reference sequence). CDR3 bases: TGTGCCAGCAGCTTAAAATTGGGAACAGGGGGTAACACCGGGGAGCTGTTTTTT. Its translation: CASSLKLGTGGNTGELFF.

Written as DNA, the CDR3 is TGTGCCAGCTCACCCACAGGGGCGGACGGCTATGGCTACACCTTC. The encoded protein is CASSPTGADGYGYTF. The chain recombines TRBV18 with TRBJ1-2; TRBD1 matches 7 bases. The germline gives CDR1 KGHSH, CDR2 LQKENI. The CDR3 consists of 15 residues. The V and J ends lost 3 bases and 4 bases, in that order; junction bases with no gene match: 8.